This entry concerns a single T cell receptor (beta chain). These data are taken from a study of cytomegalovirus exposure and HLA in healthy donors. This CDR3 region has 14 residues. V dropped 2 bases and J dropped 6 bases, with 12 bases sitting between them. The germline gives CDR1 SGHTS, CDR2 YDEGEE. Sequenced by immunoSEQ multiplex PCR; TCRdb stores in-frame clones only, minus some. The sample has approximately 90,000 clones, roughly 96% seen once. Sample: PBMCs. This chain joins TRBV5-8 and TRBJ1-5; possible D gene TRBD1, 6 bases. This TCR came from a man between 18 and 29 years old in good health and CMV-seronegative. The CDR3 DNA reads as TGTGCCAGCAGCTTACAGGGAACGGGTCAGCCCCAGCATTTT. Translation: CASSLQGTGQPQHF.